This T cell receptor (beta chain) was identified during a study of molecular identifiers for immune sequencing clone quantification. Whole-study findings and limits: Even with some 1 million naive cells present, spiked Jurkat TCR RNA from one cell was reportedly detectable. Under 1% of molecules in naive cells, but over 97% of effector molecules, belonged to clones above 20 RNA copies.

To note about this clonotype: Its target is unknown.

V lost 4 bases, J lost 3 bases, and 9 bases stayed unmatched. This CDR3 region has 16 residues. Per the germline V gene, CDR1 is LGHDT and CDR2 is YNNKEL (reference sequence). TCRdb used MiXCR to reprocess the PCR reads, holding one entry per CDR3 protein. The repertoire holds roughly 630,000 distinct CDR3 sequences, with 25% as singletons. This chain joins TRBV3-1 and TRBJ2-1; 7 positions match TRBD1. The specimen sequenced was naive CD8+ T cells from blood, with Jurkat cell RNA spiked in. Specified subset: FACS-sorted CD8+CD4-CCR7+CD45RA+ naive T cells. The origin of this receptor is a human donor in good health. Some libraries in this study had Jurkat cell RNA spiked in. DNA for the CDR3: TGTGCCAGCAGCCGCAAGGGGACAGACCTCTACAATGAGCAGTTCTTC. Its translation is CASSRKGTDLYNEQFF.